The 15 T cell receptor beta chains presented below share a single source sample, sequenced in a study of T cell changes during pregnancy in multiple sclerosis. TCRdb keeps only in-frame clones here, not all; method: immunoSEQ multiplex PCR. Of 84,000 or so clones listed, approximately 94% are singletons. Sequencing used peripheral blood, obtained in the third trimester of pregnancy. All receptors derive from a female donor with multiple sclerosis, enrolled in a pregnancy study.

V usage is TRBV28 and J usage is TRBJ2-3, with 8 bases lining up with TRBD2. The J segment lost 1 base and the V segment lost 3 bases, leaving 6 bases of the junction unmatched. This CDR3 has 16 amino acids. Germline V lookup: CDR1 MDHEN, CDR2 SYDVKM. CDR3 coding DNA: TGTGCCAGCAGTTTTAGGGGACTAGTGCGCACAGATACGCAGTATTTT. Protein product: CASSFRGLVRTDTQYF.

This rearrangement joins TRBV19 to TRBJ1-2; D uncertain. Looked up from germline, CDR1 is LNHDA and CDR2 is SQIVND (reference sequence). V gave up 6 bases and J gave up 6 bases, with 17 bases separating them. The CDR3 runs to 14 residues. The CDR3 loop reads CASRPDLERNGYTF. DNA for the CDR3: TGTGCCAGTAGACCCGACCTGGAGAGGAATGGCTACACCTTC.

The rearrangement joins TRBV4-1 to TRBJ1-1; 11 bases match TRBD1. V lost 3 bases to trimming and J lost 3 bases; unmatched junction nucleotides: 12. Germline V gene data show CDR1 as MGHRA and CDR2 as YSYEKL. The CDR3 is 18 amino acids. The CDR3 loop is CASSHPRDRGDLDTEAFF. In DNA, the CDR3 is TGCGCCAGCAGCCATCCCCGGGACAGGGGGGATCTGGACACTGAAGCTTTCTTT.

This chain uses TRBV18 with TRBJ1-5, with 8 bases that match TRBD1. Germline values: CDR1 KGHSH, CDR2 LQKENI. There are 16 residues in the CDR3. The ends lost 0 bases at V and 5 bases at J; junction bases unmatched: 6. The CDR3 here is CASSPPLAGGDQPQHF. CDR3 in DNA: TGTGCCAGCTCACCACCGTTGGCAGGGGGCGATCAGCCCCAGCATTTT.

V gene TRBV2 combines with J gene TRBJ1-2; D is undetermined. Trimming took off 3 bases at V and 4 bases at J, with 12 bases between the two ends. From germline, CDR1 is SNHLY and CDR2 FYNNEI. CDR3 length equals 14 residues. The CDR3 DNA follows: TGTGCCAGCAGTGACGGAGCCCTTATCTATGGCTACACCTTC. This gives the protein CASSDGALIYGYTF.

The chain recombines TRBV28 with TRBJ2-7; D is perhaps TRBD1 (6 bases). Between the trimmed V and J ends, which lost 2 bases and 1 base, there was a span of 12 bases. This CDR3 is built from 15 residues. Germline V gives CDR1 MDHEN, CDR2 SYDVKM. CDR3 protein: CASSLPQGMSYEQYF. CDR3 bases: TGTGCCAGCAGTTTACCGCAGGGGATGTCCTACGAGCAGTACTTC. Variable domain in full (rest from reference TRBV28 and TRBJ2-7): DVKVTQSSRYLVKRTGEKVFLECVQDMDHENMFWYRQDPGLGLRLIYFSYDVKMKEKGDIPEGYSVSREKKERFSLILESASTNQTSMYLCASSLPQGMSYEQYFGPGTRLTVT.

The chain links TRBV30 to TRBJ2-7; tentative D call: TRBD2 (6 bases). V shed 0 bases and J shed 5 bases, with 11 bases lying between them. The CDR3 is made up of 13 amino acids. The germline V gene has CDR1 GTSNPN and CDR2 SVGIG (reference sequence). CDR3 DNA sequence: TGTGCCTGGAGTGTAGGGAGGTGGGACGAGCAGTACTTC. This gives the protein CAWSVGRWDEQYF.

The chain uses TRBV25-1 and TRBJ2-1; D gene ambiguous. CDR3 length equals 12 residues. Trimming removed 9 bases from V and 7 bases from J, with 13 bases in between. The germline gives CDR1 MGHDK, CDR2 SYGVNS. In nucleotides, the CDR3 is TGTGCCAGTGAAGCAGGTAGAAATGAGCAGTTCTTC. This gives the protein CASEAGRNEQFF.

This chain connects TRBV21-1 to TRBJ2-7; the table's D call, TRBD2, was not checked against the DNA. TRBV21-1 is flagged as a pseudogene. This CDR3 is built from 17 residues. The CDR3 reads CASSKEQWASFAYEQYF. CDR3 nucleotides: TGTGCCAGCAGCAAAGAACAATGGGCTAGCTTCGCCTACGAGCAGTACTTC.

J is TRBJ2-1 and V is TRBV2, with a weak D call TRBD1 (5 bases). This CDR3 contains 13 residues. CDR1 SNHLY and CDR2 FYNNEI come from the germline V gene. Deletions cut 6 bases from V and 3 bases from J, with 9 bases between. The CDR3 DNA follows: TGTGCCAGCAGCAGGGTATTCTACAATGAGCAGTTCTTC. Protein: CASSRVFYNEQFF.

There are a few counts of this clone. The V call is TRBV9, the J call TRBJ1-3; 7 bases match TRBD1. The V segment lost 3 bases and the J segment 4 bases; nucleotides outside the gene matches: 7. This CDR3 is built from 15 residues. Germline V gives CDR1 SGDLS, CDR2 YYNGEE. The CDR3: CASSAMTGIGNTIYF. DNA for the CDR3: TGTGCCAGCAGCGCCATGACAGGGATCGGAAACACCATATATTTT.

The chain uses TRBV18 and TRBJ2-7, with TRBD1 identical over 9 bases. CDR1 is KGHSH, CDR2 LQKENI, per germline. This CDR3 is 14 amino acids long. The V and J ends lost 7 bases and 2 bases, in that order; junction bases with no gene match: 6. The DNA for the CDR3 is TGTGCCAGCTACCAGGACAGGGGCCCCTACGAGCAGTACTTC. As protein: CASYQDRGPYEQYF.

The chain links TRBV27 to TRBJ2-3; D perhaps matches TRBD2 (5 bases). CDR1 is MNHEY and CDR2 is SMNVEV in the germline V gene (reference sequence). This CDR3 contains 14 residues. The V and J ends lost 5 bases and 4 bases respectively, with 13 bases between them. The CDR3, as DNA: TGTGCCAGCAGTCCCCCTACTAGTTCAGATACGCAGTATTTT. Its protein product is CASSPPTSSDTQYF.

This clone has just one count. The rearrangement links TRBV21-1 to TRBJ2-7; TRBD1 is the table's D call, not checked against the DNA. TRBV21-1 is an annotated pseudogene. This CDR3 spans 14 amino acids. The CDR3 spells CASRTGMGSYEQYF. CDR3 nucleotides: TGTGCCAGCAGGACAGGGATGGGGTCCTACGAGCAGTACTTC.

CDR3 DNA sequence: TGTGCCAGCAGCCAAGGGGGCCCATACGAGCAGTACTTC. This translates into CASSQGGPYEQYF. The chain couples TRBV4-2 to TRBJ2-7, with D possibly matching TRBD1 (5 bases). Trimming pared 1 base from V and 4 bases from J, leaving 8 bases between. CDR3 length: 13 amino acids. The germline V gene has CDR1 LGHNA and CDR2 YNFKEQ.